A single sample is the source of the 16 T cell receptor beta chains below, sequenced in a study of blood T cell repertoires in COVID-19. Using immunoSEQ multiplex PCR, the repertoire was profiled, and TCRdb retains in-frame clones only, with some absent. The sample holds over 50,000 clones, 65% to 85% seen once. Material for sequencing was peripheral blood. Receptor source: a human donor with active or convalescent COVID-19. The donor label of this sample is uncertain.

V and J are TRBV18 and TRBJ1-2, with a possible D match to TRBD1 (6 bases). CDR1 KGHSH and CDR2 LQKENI come from the germline V gene. The CDR3 has 15 residues. Trimming pared 2 bases from V and 0 bases from J, leaving 10 bases between. The CDR3 reads CASSPSTGTNYGYTF. The CDR3 DNA reads TGTGCCAGCTCACCATCGACAGGTACTAACTATGGCTACACCTTC.

CDR3 coding DNA: TGTGCCAGCAGCAGTAGCGGGAGGGTTGGGACAGATACGCAGTATTTT. It specifies CASSSSGRVGTDTQYF. This chain uses TRBV28 with TRBJ2-3, with 11 bases lining up with TRBD2. Per the germline V gene, CDR1 is MDHEN and CDR2 is SYDVKM. With V trimmed by 6 bases and J by 3 bases, 8 bases remained unmatched. The CDR3 length is 16 residues.

This chain connects TRBV7-6 to TRBJ2-2; possibly TRBD2 for D (5 bases). The germline CDR1 and CDR2 sequences are SGHVS and FNYEAQ. This CDR3 has 16 residues. V lost 2 bases to trimming and J lost 2 bases, with 12 bases between them. CDR3 sequence reads: CASSLRGSLNTGELFF. In DNA, the CDR3 is TGTGCCAGCAGCTTAAGAGGGTCCTTAAACACCGGGGAGCTGTTTTTT.

The chain employs TRBV27 and TRBJ1-6; 11 bases are shared with TRBD1. V shed 5 bases and J 10 bases; nucleotides not matched to a gene: 7. The germline gives CDR1 MNHEY, CDR2 SMNVEV (reference sequence). This CDR3 spans 15 amino acids. The CDR3 DNA reads TGTGCCAGCAGTCCGGGGACAGGGGGAGGGTCACCCCTCCACTTT. Its protein is CASSPGTGGGSPLHF.

The chain joins TRBV5-4 to TRBJ2-4; D uncertain. The CDR3 extends over 12 amino acids. CDR1 SGHNT and CDR2 YYREEE come from the germline V gene (reference sequence). The germline V and J ends were trimmed by 0 bases and 5 bases, with 3 bases remaining between them. This CDR3 is CASSLAENIQYF. The CDR3 bases are TGTGCCAGCAGCTTGGCAGAAAACATTCAGTACTTC.

V is TRBV11-2 and J is TRBJ2-7, with 10 nucleotides matching TRBD2. V gave up 2 bases and J gave up 0 bases; unmatched junction bases: 7. CDR1 and CDR2 (germline): SGHAT, FQNNGV. CDR3 length equals 17 residues. CDR3 sequence reads: CASSLTSGTPSSYEQYF. The CDR3 DNA is TGTGCCAGCAGCTTAACTAGCGGGACCCCCAGCTCCTACGAGCAGTACTTC.

This clone has only a few counts. This chain joins TRBV5-1 and TRBJ2-7; 9 bases match TRBD1. The CDR3 consists of 14 residues. Germline CDR1 and CDR2: SGHRS and YFSETQ. V lost 0 bases to trimming and J lost 4 bases; unmatched junction nucleotides: 2. CDR3 nucleotides: TGCGCCAGCAGCTTGGCGGGACAGGGATACGAGCAGTACTTC. This gives the protein CASSLAGQGYEQYF.

The chain uses TRBV18 and TRBJ2-1, with 9 bases matching TRBD1. Per the germline V gene, CDR1 is KGHSH and CDR2 is LQKENI. CDR3 size: 16 residues. Trimming removed 3 bases from V and 4 bases from J; junction bases left unmatched: 7. CDR3 nucleotides: TGTGCCAGCTCACCTCCCGGGACAGGGCGGTACAATGAGCAGTTCTTC. Encoded protein: CASSPPGTGRYNEQFF.

The CDR3: CASSPGQILTYEQYF. CDR3 DNA sequence: TGTGCCAGCAGCCCTGGACAGATTTTAACCTACGAGCAGTACTTC. The chain combines TRBV5-4 with TRBJ2-7; the D gene is possibly TRBD1 (6 bases). Germline CDR1 reads SGHNT; CDR2 reads YYREEE (reference sequence). The CDR3 runs to 15 residues. V was clipped by 4 bases and J by 2 bases, with 16 bases between them.

This chain links TRBV27 with TRBJ2-3; TRBD1 might be the D (6 bases). This CDR3 region has 17 residues. V was trimmed by 6 bases and J by 1 base, leaving 20 bases between them. Germline V gives CDR1 MNHEY, CDR2 SMNVEV (reference sequence). CDR3 protein: CASRLWTVTAGTDTQYF. CDR3 bases: TGTGCCAGCAGGCTATGGACAGTTACCGCTGGCACAGATACGCAGTATTTT.

The chain uses TRBV3-1 (or the pseudogene TRBV3-2) and TRBJ2-7, with a weak D call TRBD2 (5 bases). V lost 7 bases to trimming and J lost 7 bases, with 11 bases between them. In germline, CDR1 is LGHDT, CDR2 YNNKEL (reference sequence). This CDR3 spans 11 amino acids. For the CDR3, the DNA is TGTGCCAGCAACGGAGGTGATGAGCAGTACTTC. This translates into CASNGGDEQYF.

This rearrangement joins TRBV7-3 to TRBJ1-1, with D unresolved. Trimming cost V 6 bases and J 2 bases, with 10 bases left between them. Germline-derived CDR1 and CDR2 are SGHTA and FQGTGA. CDR3 length: 13 residues. The CDR3 nucleotides read TGTGCCAGCAGTGAGGGCATAAACACTGAAGCTTTCTTT. Protein product: CASSEGINTEAFF.

The rearrangement joins TRBV5-1 to TRBJ2-7; 7 bases agree with TRBD1. Losses at the gene ends were 2 bases for V and 3 bases for J; bases not matched to a gene: 8. CDR1 is SGHRS, CDR2 YFSETQ, per germline. The CDR3 consists of 15 residues. The CDR3 region has the DNA TGCGCCAGCAGCTTACAGGGGAATCGGGACTACGAGCAGTACTTC. Translation: CASSLQGNRDYEQYF.

The rearrangement uses TRBV19 and TRBJ2-7, with TRBD1 identical over 9 bases. This CDR3 contains 16 residues. Looked up from germline, CDR1 is LNHDA and CDR2 is SQIVND (reference sequence). J lost 3 bases, V lost 4 bases, and 10 bases had no gene match. This CDR3 is CASSSGQGRYDYEQYF. The DNA for the CDR3 is TGTGCCAGTAGTAGTGGACAGGGGAGGTACGACTACGAGCAGTACTTC. Full variable domain (missing parts from reference TRBV19 and TRBJ2-7): DGGITQSPKYLFRKEGQNVTLSCEQNLNHDAMYWYRQDPGQGLRLIYYSQIVNDFQKGDIAEGYSVSREKKESFPLTVTSAQKNPTAFYLCASSSGQGRYDYEQYFGPGTRLTVT.

The V and J genes are TRBV18 and TRBJ2-2, with D perhaps matching TRBD2 (5 bases). This CDR3 region has 15 residues. CDR1 and CDR2 from the germline V gene are KGHSH and LQKENI. V was shortened by 6 bases and J by 6 bases, with 17 bases between the two germline ends. In DNA, the CDR3 is TGTGCCAGCTCTCGGACTCAACCGAGGGCCGGGGAGCTGTTTTTT. Translated: CASSRTQPRAGELFF.

The chain links TRBV9 to TRBJ2-3; 10 nucleotides align to TRBD2. J lost 4 bases, V lost 3 bases, and 11 bases had no gene match. CDR1 and CDR2 (germline): SGDLS, YYNGEE. The CDR3 runs to 17 residues. The CDR3 DNA reads as TGTGCCAGCAGCGACACACCAGCGGGAGGGCCGGCAGATACGCAGTATTTT. The encoded protein is CASSDTPAGGPADTQYF.